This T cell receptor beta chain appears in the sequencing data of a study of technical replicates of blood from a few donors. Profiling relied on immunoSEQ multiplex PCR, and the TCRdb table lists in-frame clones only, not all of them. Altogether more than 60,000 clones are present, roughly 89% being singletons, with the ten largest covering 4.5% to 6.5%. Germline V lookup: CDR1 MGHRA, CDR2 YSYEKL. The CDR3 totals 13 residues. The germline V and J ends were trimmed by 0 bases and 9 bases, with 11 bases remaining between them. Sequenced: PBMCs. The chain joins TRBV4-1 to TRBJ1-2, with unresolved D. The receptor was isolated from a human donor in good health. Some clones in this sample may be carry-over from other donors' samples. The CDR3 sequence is CASSQDRGGSYTF. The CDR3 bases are TGCGCCAGCAGCCAAGATCGGGGAGGAAGCTACACCTTC.